The 22 T cell receptor beta chains listed next were all sequenced from one sample in a study of cytomegalovirus exposure and HLA in healthy donors. PCR used 60 Vbeta primers and 13 Jbeta primers. Repertoires were generated with immunoSEQ multiplex PCR, while TCRdb's copy carries only in-frame clones and drops some. Among under 120,000 clones listed, 70% to 80% were seen once. The sequenced sample consisted of PBMCs. These receptors originate from a middle-aged woman in good health and CMV-seronegative.

DNA of the CDR3: TGTGCCAGCAGCTTAGGGCAGGGCCTAAGGGATGAGCAGTTCTTC. As protein: CASSLGQGLRDEQFF. This chain uses TRBV7-9 with TRBJ2-1; tentative D call: TRBD1 (5 bases). The germline gives CDR1 SEHNR, CDR2 FQNEAQ (reference sequence). The CDR3 loop spans 15 amino acids. V gave up 1 base and J gave up 8 bases, with 15 bases separating them.

The gene calls are TRBV7-2 and TRBJ2-1; 7 positions agree with TRBD2. After removal of 4 bases from V and 2 bases from J, the junction contained 5 bases not matched to a gene. The CDR3 spans 15 residues. The germline V gene encodes CDR1 SGHTA and CDR2 FQGNSA. In DNA, the CDR3 is TGTGCCAGCAGCTCTAGCGGAACCGCCTACAATGAGCAGTTCTTC. It encodes CASSSSGTAYNEQFF. Complete variable domain (other parts from reference TRBV7-2 and TRBJ2-1): GAGVSQSPSNKVTEKGKDVELRCDPISGHTALYWYRQSLGQGLEFLIYFQGNSAPDKSGLPSDRFSAERTGGSVSTLTIQRTQQEDSAVYLCASSSSGTAYNEQFFGPGTRLTVL.

The gene calls are TRBV19 and TRBJ2-7; weak D call: TRBD2 (6 bases). V lost 3 bases and J lost 5, with 11 bases in between. This CDR3 is 13 amino acids long. The germline gives CDR1 LNHDA, CDR2 SQIVND (reference sequence). The CDR3 here is CASSIAGINEQYF. CDR3 coding DNA: TGTGCCAGTAGTATTGCGGGAATAAACGAGCAGTACTTC.

This clone was picked up one time. This sequence joins TRBV14 and TRBJ2-7, with D tentatively TRBD2 (6 bases). CDR1 is SGHDN and CDR2 is FVKESK in the germline V gene. V was pared by 8 bases and J by 6 bases, with 23 bases between. CDR3 size: 15 residues. Here the CDR3 DNA reads TGTGCCAGCGCGAGAGCCCCTCTTCCGGAGGGCGAGCAGTACTTC. This sequence encodes CASARAPLPEGEQYF.

V is TRBV4-3 and J is TRBJ1-2; TRBD1 aligns across 7 bases. The V segment lost 5 bases and the J segment 9 bases; nucleotides outside the gene matches: 15. CDR3 length: 15 amino acids. CDR1 is LGHNA, CDR2 YSLEER, per germline. The CDR3 region has the DNA TGCGCCAGCAGCGGCGGAGGCAGGCAGGGGGAGCGCTACACCTTC. Translating gives CASSGGGRQGERYTF.

On this clone: The junction shows a germline mismatch at one end, possibly a read error. The CDR3 DNA follows: TGTGCCAGCACCTTAAGGGGTTATGCGAACACCGGGGAGCTGTTTTTT. This gives the protein CASTLRGYANTGELFF. This chain uses TRBV7-8 with TRBJ2-2; a weak D match, TRBD1 (5 bases). The CDR3 sequence is 16 residues long. Germline CDR1 SGHVS, CDR2 FQNEAQ. Combining the CDR3 with reference TRBV7-8 and TRBJ2-2 gives the whole variable domain GAGVSQSPRYKVAKRGQDVALRCDPISGHVSLFWYQQALGQGPEFLTYFQNEAQLDKSGLPSDRFFAERPEGSVSTLKIQRTQQEDSAVYLCASTLRGYANTGELFFGEGSRLTVL.

The V gene is TRBV5-6, the J gene TRBJ1-2; D is possibly TRBD1 (5 bases). The CDR3 has 13 amino acids. V dropped 0 bases and J dropped 7 bases, with 10 bases sitting between them. CDR1 SGHDT and CDR2 YYEEEE come from the germline V gene. In DNA form, the CDR3 reads TGTGCCAGCAGCTTGGGACAGCAAGGTGGCTACACCTTC. Its translation: CASSLGQQGGYTF.

The chain employs TRBV6-5 and TRBJ1-1, with 7 bases that match TRBD1. The germline CDR1 and CDR2 sequences are MNHEY and SVGAGI. There are 12 residues in the CDR3. V lost 5 bases to trimming and J lost 5 bases; unmatched junction nucleotides: 2. CDR3 sequence reads: CASSVRGTEAFF. CDR3 nucleotides: TGTGCCAGCAGTGTCAGGGGGACTGAAGCTTTCTTT.

The gene calls are TRBV18 and TRBJ2-4; 8 positions agree with TRBD2. CDR1 KGHSH and CDR2 LQKENI come from the germline V gene. J lost 3 bases, V lost 2 bases, and 12 bases had no gene match. The CDR3 contains 18 residues. The CDR3 bases are TGTGCCAGCTCACCAAGAAGAGCGGGAGAGGTTGACAAAAACATTCAGTACTTC. Translation: CASSPRRAGEVDKNIQYF.

This clone was seen only once. The chain couples TRBV10-3 to TRBJ1-1, with TRBD1 as a possible D gene (5 bases). Trimming took 4 bases from V and 5 from J, leaving 17 bases between them. Germline lookup yields CDR1 ENHRY and CDR2 SYGVKD. CDR3 length: 15 residues. The CDR3 nucleotides read TGTGCCATCAGTGTTGGGGCCTTCGGAAGGACTGAAGCTTTCTTT. Protein sequence: CAISVGAFGRTEAFF.

This clone occurred a few times. The DNA of the CDR3 is TGCGCCAGCAGCCAAGACAGTTATCAGCCCCAGCATTTT. It encodes CASSQDSYQPQHF. The chain employs TRBV4-3 and TRBJ1-5, with no clear D. V was pared by 0 bases and J by 5 bases, with 5 bases between. The CDR3 is 13 residues long. CDR1 and CDR2 from the germline V gene are LGHNA and YSLEER.

This clone was seen once. The chain employs TRBV5-4 and TRBJ2-6; TRBD1 agrees at 7 bases. J was trimmed by 0 bases and V by 6 bases; bases with no gene match: 6. The CDR3 loop spans 16 amino acids. The germline V gene encodes CDR1 SGHNT and CDR2 YYREEE (reference sequence). The CDR3 loop reads CASKQGIFSGANVLTF. Written as DNA, the CDR3 is TGTGCCAGCAAACAGGGGATTTTCTCTGGGGCCAACGTCCTGACTTTC.

The rearrangement joins TRBV5-6 to TRBJ1-2, with D tentatively TRBD1 (6 bases). CDR3 length: 11 residues. Germline assignment: CDR1 SGHDT and CDR2 YYEEEE. The V and J ends lost 5 bases and 12 bases respectively, with 14 bases between them. The CDR3 DNA follows: TGTGCCAGCAGGGGGGGGCTTTCTGACACCTTC. It specifies CASRGGLSDTF.

CDR3 sequence reads: CASSLSQGAGNQPQHF. CDR3 nucleotides: TGTGCCAGCAGTTTATCCCAGGGGGCGGGCAATCAGCCCCAGCATTTT. V and J are TRBV28 and TRBJ1-5, with TRBD1 identical over 8 bases. The CDR3 spans 16 residues. With V trimmed by 1 base and J by 2 bases, 4 bases remained unmatched. Germline V CDR1 and CDR2: MDHEN, SYDVKM. The whole variable domain, filled in from reference TRBV28 and TRBJ1-5, reads DVKVTQSSRYLVKRTGEKVFLECVQDMDHENMFWYRQDPGLGLRLIYFSYDVKMKEKGDIPEGYSVSREKKERFSLILESASTNQTSMYLCASSLSQGAGNQPQHFGDGTRLSIL.

This chain uses TRBV28 with TRBJ2-7; no clear D gene. The germline V gene has CDR1 MDHEN and CDR2 SYDVKM. Trimming shortened V by 9 bases and J by 2 bases, and 11 bases separated the two germline ends. The CDR3 covers 12 residues. The CDR3 nucleotides are TGTGCCAGTTGCCAGGTCACCTACGAGCAGTACTTC. It yields the protein CASCQVTYEQYF.

The chain couples TRBV15 to TRBJ2-5; D perhaps matches TRBD1 (6 bases). Germline loops: CDR1 LNHNV, CDR2 YYDKDF (reference sequence). V lost 4 bases, J lost 0 bases, and 12 bases lay in between. This CDR3 has 15 residues. DNA for the CDR3: TGTGCCACCAGCACCTTACGGACAGACCAAGAGACCCAGTACTTC. Amino acid sequence: CATSTLRTDQETQYF.

This chain uses TRBV4-3 with TRBJ2-5, with 14 bases lining up with TRBD2. The CDR3 loop spans 18 amino acids. The V and J ends lost 1 base and 5 bases, in that order; junction bases with no gene match: 9. Germline CDR1 LGHNA, CDR2 YSLEER. This chain's CDR3 is CASSQGATSGRAGETQYF. For the CDR3, the DNA is TGCGCCAGCAGCCAAGGGGCGACTAGCGGGAGGGCAGGGGAGACCCAGTACTTC.

The chain couples TRBV28 to TRBJ2-7, with 8 bases matching TRBD2. Germline assignment: CDR1 MDHEN and CDR2 SYDVKM. The CDR3 spans 15 residues. Trimming took 6 bases from V and 3 from J; bases not matched to a gene: 10. This CDR3 is CASSTDGSGSYEQYF. The CDR3 nucleotides read TGTGCCAGCAGCACCGACGGGAGCGGGAGCTACGAGCAGTACTTC.

This clone was observed a few times. The rearrangement links TRBV5-5 to TRBJ1-4; D gene uncertain. With 4 bases removed from V and 4 bases from J, the gap between germline ends came to 11 bases. The length of the CDR3 is 14 residues. Germline V gives CDR1 SGHKS, CDR2 YYEKEE (reference sequence). CDR3: CASSLDTFNEKLFF. CDR3 DNA: TGTGCCAGCAGCCTTGACACCTTTAATGAAAAACTGTTTTTT.

This clone was seen once. This chain uses TRBV4-3 with TRBJ2-1; TRBD1 agrees at 8 bases. The V and J ends lost 1 base and 7 bases, in that order; junction bases with no gene match: 6. CDR3 size: 15 residues. In germline, CDR1 is LGHNA, CDR2 YSLEER. CDR3 nucleotide sequence: TGCGCCAGCAGCCAAGTAGGGGACAGGAGTAATGAGCAGTTCTTC. Translating gives CASSQVGDRSNEQFF.

The V and J genes are TRBV9 and TRBJ2-5; D might be TRBD2 (6 bases). CDR1 is SGDLS, CDR2 YYNGEE, per germline. CDR3 length equals 14 residues. V shed 0 bases and J shed 5 bases, with 11 bases lying between them. The CDR3 DNA sequence: TGTGCCAGCAGCGTAGACGGCCGGGAGGAGACCCAGTACTTC. Residues: CASSVDGREETQYF.

The chain links TRBV5-5 to TRBJ1-1; D remains ambiguous. Germline V gives CDR1 SGHKS, CDR2 YYEKEE (reference sequence). The CDR3 contains 14 residues. V was shortened by 4 bases and J by 5 bases, with 15 bases between the two germline ends. The CDR3 loop reads CASSLDPRNTEAFF. The CDR3, as DNA: TGTGCCAGCAGCCTTGACCCGAGGAATACTGAAGCTTTCTTT.